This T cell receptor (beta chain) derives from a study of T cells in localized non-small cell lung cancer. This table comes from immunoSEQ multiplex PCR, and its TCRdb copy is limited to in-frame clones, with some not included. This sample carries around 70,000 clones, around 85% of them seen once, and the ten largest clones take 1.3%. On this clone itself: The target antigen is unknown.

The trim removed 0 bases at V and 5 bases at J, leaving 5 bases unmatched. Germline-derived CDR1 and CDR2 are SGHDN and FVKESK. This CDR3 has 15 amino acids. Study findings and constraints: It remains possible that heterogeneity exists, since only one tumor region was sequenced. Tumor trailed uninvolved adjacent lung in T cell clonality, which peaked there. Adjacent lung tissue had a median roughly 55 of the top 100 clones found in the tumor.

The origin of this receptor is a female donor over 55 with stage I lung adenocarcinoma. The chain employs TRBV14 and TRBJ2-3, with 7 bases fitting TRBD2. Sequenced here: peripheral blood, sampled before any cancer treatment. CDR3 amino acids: CASSQDESGIDTQYF. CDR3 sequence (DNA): TGTGCCAGCAGCCAAGACGAAAGCGGGATAGATACGCAGTATTTT.